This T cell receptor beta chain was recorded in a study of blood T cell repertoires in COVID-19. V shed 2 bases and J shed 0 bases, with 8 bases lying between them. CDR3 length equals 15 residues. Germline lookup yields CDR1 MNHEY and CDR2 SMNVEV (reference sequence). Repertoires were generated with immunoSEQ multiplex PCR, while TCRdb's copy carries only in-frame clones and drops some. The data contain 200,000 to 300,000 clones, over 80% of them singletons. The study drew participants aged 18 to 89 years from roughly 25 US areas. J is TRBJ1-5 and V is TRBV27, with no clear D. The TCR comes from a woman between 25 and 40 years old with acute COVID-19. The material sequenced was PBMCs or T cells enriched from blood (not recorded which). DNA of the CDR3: TGTGCCAGCAGTTTAACAGTAAATAGCAATCAGCCCCAGCATTTT. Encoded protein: CASSLTVNSNQPQHF.